Included here is one TCR beta chain sequence, with context. Source study methods: Amplification of reference gene primers provided the estimated nucleated cell counts. Method: immunoSEQ multiplex PCR; TCRdb's copy keeps in-frame clones and lacks some. Clone size and V and J calls were adopted from that table, with D and trimming inferred from the DNA. The repertoire holds 350,000 to 500,000 clones, with approximately 90% as singletons. The record originates from a study of blood T cell repertoires in COVID-19. Trimming cost V 2 bases and J 9 bases; bases outside gene matches: 6. This CDR3 has 15 amino acids. The germline V gene encodes CDR1 MNHEY and CDR2 SVGAGI.

The sample comprised peripheral blood. This TCR was sampled from a man younger than 35 with COVID-19, enrolled during active disease. The V call is TRBV6-5, the J call TRBJ2-1; TRBD1 aligns across 11 bases. DNA for the CDR3: TGTGCCAGCAGTTACAGGACAGGGGGCTCTGGTGAGCAGTTCTTC. Amino acid sequence: CASSYRTGGSGEQFF.